These 11 T cell receptor beta chains came from one sample sequenced in a study of shared clonotypes between healthy human individuals (dated by TCRdb to about 2020). CD8 naive samples consisted of CD45RO-negative cells that were positively selected for CCR7, yielding a CD45RA+CCR7+ population without TemRA cells. Preparation of the library involved the immunoSEQ multiplex PCR assay. Entries here come from immuneACCESS through TCRdb and include only in-frame sequences with V and J called. Some clones fail to appear in such tables; in the studies checked, an unresolved V gene covers under half of the shortfall, and the cause of the remainder is unknown. This sample lists some 2,000,000 clones; over 85% were detected once. Approximately 1.2% of the sample is held by the ten biggest clonotypes. The source material was naive CD8+ T cells sorted from blood. The cell subset or site label corresponds to: CD45RA+CCR7+. These receptors were taken from a man aged 18 to 35 in good health.

A note on this clone: This CDR3 is also generated by other DNA sequences in the sample. This chain uses TRBV6-6 with TRBJ2-3; D may be TRBD1 (6 bases). CDR3 length equals 15 residues. Trimming left V 2 bases short and J 2 bases short, with 11 bases between. Germline values: CDR1 MNHNY, CDR2 SVGAGI (reference sequence). CDR3 amino acids: CASSYVAGDTDTQYF. The CDR3 DNA is TGTGCCAGCAGTTACGTGGCAGGGGACACAGATACGCAGTATTTT.

This chain uses TRBV7-3 with TRBJ2-3, with D possibly being TRBD1 or TRBD2 (5 bases each). The CDR3 sequence is 16 residues long. Germline lookup yields CDR1 SGHTA and CDR2 FQGTGA. The V and J ends lost 5 bases and 1 base respectively, with 16 bases between them. CDR3 loop: CASSPQVGVGTDTQYF. The CDR3 DNA is TGTGCCAGCAGCCCTCAGGTGGGGGTTGGCACAGATACGCAGTATTTT.

The rearrangement links TRBV10-3 to TRBJ2-5; maybe TRBD2 (6 bases). Trimming took 10 bases from V and 0 from J, leaving 15 bases between them. Germline V gene lookup returns CDR1 ENHRY and CDR2 SYGVKD. The CDR3 is made up of 14 amino acids. CDR3 sequence (DNA): TGTGCCACTAGGGACTGGGAACACCAAGAGACCCAGTACTTC. As protein: CATRDWEHQETQYF.

The CDR3 DNA follows: TGTGCTAGTGGTACGCCCCTCCGGGAGCAGTACTTC. This translates into CASGTPLREQYF. The rearrangement links TRBV12-5 to TRBJ2-7; no firm D call. Trimming cost V 5 bases and J 7 bases, with 12 bases left between them. This CDR3 contains 12 residues. CDR1 and CDR2 (germline): LGHNT, FRNRAP. The variable domain in full, with the rest retrieved from reference TRBV12-5 and TRBJ2-7, is DARVTQTPRHKVTEMGQEVTMRCQPILGHNTVFWYRQTMMQGLELLAYFRNRAPLDDSGMPKDRFSAEMPDATLATLKIQPSEPRDSAVYFCASGTPLREQYFGPGTRLTVT.

This rearrangement joins TRBV5-6 to TRBJ1-5, with a weak D call TRBD1 (5 bases). Germline V gives CDR1 SGHDT, CDR2 YYEEEE. This CDR3 has 15 residues. V lost 1 base to trimming and J lost 4 bases, with 12 bases between them. The CDR3 loop reads CASSLNQGGNQPQHF. The CDR3 region has the DNA TGTGCCAGCAGCTTGAATCAGGGCGGGAATCAGCCCCAGCATTTT.

CDR3 sequence (DNA): TGTGCCAGCAGTGAGGGACAGGGTAGCAATGAGCAGTTCTTC. Translated, it gives CASSEGQGSNEQFF. The chain carries TRBV25-1 and TRBJ2-1, with TRBD1 matching 9 bases. Trimming removed 3 bases from V and 6 bases from J; junction bases left unmatched: 3. CDR3 size: 14 residues. Germline loops: CDR1 MGHDK, CDR2 SYGVNS.

This clone was recorded only once. This chain joins TRBV7-9 and TRBJ2-5, with D possibly TRBD2 on 6 matching bases. CDR1 is SEHNR, CDR2 FQNEAQ, per germline (reference sequence). Trimming left V 6 bases short and J 2 bases short, with 19 bases between. There are 16 residues in the CDR3. Here the CDR3 DNA reads TGTGCCAGCAGAGATTTACGGGACTTAAGACAAGAGACCCAGTACTTC. It encodes CASRDLRDLRQETQYF.

The rearrangement links TRBV6-1 to TRBJ1-5, with 7 bases matching TRBD1. Germline loops: CDR1 MNHNS, CDR2 SASEGT. The CDR3 totals 18 residues. Trimming removed 4 bases from V and 0 bases from J; junction bases left unmatched: 12. The DNA of the CDR3 is TGTGCCAGCAGTGGTCCAGGGGGGGGCACATATAGCAATCAGCCCCAGCATTTT. Translation gives CASSGPGGGTYSNQPQHF.

The genes are TRBV15 and TRBJ2-2; D call uncertain. V lost 9 bases to trimming and J lost 7 bases, with 9 bases between them. The CDR3 sequence is 11 residues long. Germline V gene lookup returns CDR1 LNHNV and CDR2 YYDKDF (reference sequence). CDR3 DNA: TGTGCCACAACCAATGGCGGGGAGCTGTTTTTT. As protein: CATTNGGELFF.

CDR3 DNA sequence: TGTGCCAGCAGCTCACCAGGGAATTCACCCCTCCACTTT. As protein: CASSSPGNSPLHF. V gene TRBV5-6 combines with J gene TRBJ1-6, with D perhaps matching TRBD1 (5 bases). This CDR3 has 13 residues. Germline-derived CDR1 and CDR2 are SGHDT and YYEEEE. Trimming removed 3 bases from V and 7 bases from J, with 8 bases in between.

The gene calls are TRBV14 and TRBJ2-1; 7 bases align to TRBD2. Germline lookup yields CDR1 SGHDN and CDR2 FVKESK. J gave up 8 bases and V 8 bases, and 18 bases lay outside the gene matches. This CDR3 has 16 residues. The CDR3 nucleotides read TGTGCCAGCTCACCGTTGGGGGAGGGCCAAGTTCATGAGCAGTTCTTC. Amino acid sequence: CASSPLGEGQVHEQFF. Using reference TRBV14 and TRBJ2-1 for the parts outside the CDR3, the full variable domain is EAGVTQFPSHSVIEKGQTVTLRCDPISGHDNLYWYRRVMGKEIKFLLHFVKESKQDESGMPNNRFLAERTGGTYSTLKVQPAELEDSGVYFCASSPLGEGQVHEQFFGPGTRLTVL.